Listed below are T cell receptor beta chains from one sample, sequenced in a study of T cell responses to AZD1222 COVID-19 vaccine. The table came from immunoSEQ multiplex PCR; TCRdb's copy has only in-frame clones and leaves some out. The repertoire holds fewer than 130,000 clones, with under 95% as singletons. This specimen was peripheral blood, taken on day 0 of AZD1222 vaccination. Every receptor here comes from an adult in good health. Both conserved end residues are trimmed from each CDR3. The D gene is left open where the match is weak.

TRBV24-1	-	TRBJ1-1	ATPEGAF
TRBV6-2/TRBV6-3	TRBD1	TRBJ2-6	ASSRYGTGGSGANVLT
TRBV18	-	TRBJ1-2	ASSHGQVDYGYT
TRBV3-1/TRBV3-2	-	TRBJ2-3	ASSQGHSTDTQY
TRBV5-1	-	TRBJ1-1	ASSPGRGGTEAF
TRBV4-2	-	TRBJ1-1	ASSRGEGREAF
TRBV3-1/TRBV3-2	-	TRBJ1-5	ASSPGVSNQPQH
TRBV6-2/TRBV6-3	TRBD1	TRBJ1-5	ASSYEGAYNQPQH
TRBV28	-	TRBJ1-1	ASSSPGQGPMNTEAF
TRBV18	-	TRBJ1-3	ASSHEADTRTGNTIY
TRBV7-2	-	TRBJ1-5	ASSQSDRLNQPQH
TRBV3-1/TRBV3-2	-	TRBJ1-4	ASSQTSTNEKLF
TRBV18	-	TRBJ1-3	ASSPEGNSGNTIY
TRBV11-3	TRBD1	TRBJ1-2	ASSVRGGDYGYT
TRBV5-5	-	TRBJ1-5	ASSLAETWSNQPQH
TRBV7-8	TRBD2	TRBJ2-5	ASSLLGGGLAAQETQY
TRBV19	TRBD1	TRBJ1-5	ASSSPGGNQPQH
TRBV11-2	TRBD1	TRBJ2-2	ASGGTGRATGELF
TRBV30	TRBD1	TRBJ1-3	ASSGTGVDTIY
TRBV28	TRBD1	TRBJ1-6	ASSPLRDSLSSYNSPLH
TRBV9	-	TRBJ2-1	ASSASGTSSYNEQF
TRBV29-1	-	TRBJ2-3	SGGYTSTDTQY
TRBV19	TRBD2	TRBJ2-5	ASTSGRETQY
TRBV9	-	TRBJ2-7	ASSSGILYEQY
TRBV30	TRBD1	TRBJ2-5	AWSPGTGETQY